Below, 22 T cell receptor beta chains from the same sample are listed, as sequenced in a study of cytomegalovirus exposure and HLA in healthy donors. PCR used 60 Vbeta primers and 13 Jbeta primers. Some clones are missing from TCRdb's copy, which holds only in-frame ones; the method was immunoSEQ multiplex PCR. The repertoire holds 75,000 to 90,000 clones, with 60% to 85% as singletons. Sequencing used PBMCs. Receptors were obtained from a male donor in good health and CMV-seropositive.

The chain couples TRBV21-1 to TRBJ2-7; the table's D call of TRBD2 was not tested on the DNA. TRBV21-1 is deemed a pseudogene. This CDR3 contains 15 residues. CDR3: CASNHFTGGRFEQYF. DNA of the CDR3: TGTGCCAGCAACCATTTTACGGGAGGTAGGTTCGAGCAGTACTTC.

The V and J genes are TRBV28 and TRBJ2-7; TRBD2 is a possible D gene (5 bases). CDR1 and CDR2 (germline): MDHEN, SYDVKM. The CDR3 is 17 residues long. Trimming shortened V by 4 bases and J by 0 bases, and 19 bases separated the two germline ends. CDR3 protein: CASSSPVTRVYSYEQYF. The DNA for the CDR3 is TGTGCCAGCAGTTCCCCTGTAACGCGGGTTTACTCCTACGAGCAGTACTTC.

The V call is TRBV7-9, the J call TRBJ2-3; D remains unclear. V shed 3 bases and J shed 0 bases, with 10 bases lying between them. CDR1 is SEHNR and CDR2 is FQNEAQ in the germline V gene (reference sequence). CDR3 length: 15 residues. The CDR3 region is CASSLRSPSTDTQYF. Written as DNA, the CDR3 is TGTGCCAGCAGCTTGCGCTCACCTAGCACAGATACGCAGTATTTT.

The chain carries TRBV5-8 and TRBJ1-5; D is ambiguous. Germline values: CDR1 SGHTS, CDR2 YDEGEE. The CDR3 length is 14 residues. V lost 1 base to trimming and J lost 3 bases, with 8 bases between them. The CDR3 coding sequence is TGTGCCAGCAGCTTGAGAGGAGCCAATCAGCCCCAGCATTTT. Protein product: CASSLRGANQPQHF.

This chain uses TRBV5-1 with TRBJ2-3; the match to TRBD2 covers 11 bases. Germline loops: CDR1 SGHRS, CDR2 YFSETQ. After removal of 4 bases from V and 2 bases from J, the junction contained 3 bases not matched to a gene. CDR3 size: 15 residues. CDR3 residues: CASSKGLADTDTQYF. The CDR3, as DNA: TGCGCCAGCAGCAAGGGACTAGCGGACACAGATACGCAGTATTTT.

This chain links TRBV27 with TRBJ2-7; 7 bases agree with TRBD2. The CDR3 loop spans 13 amino acids. Germline values: CDR1 MNHEY, CDR2 SMNVEV (reference sequence). V shed 5 bases and J 3 bases; nucleotides not matched to a gene: 4. The CDR3 coding sequence is TGTGCCAGCAGTCTCTGGGGGGGCTACGAGCAGTACTTC. It translates to CASSLWGGYEQYF.

In its sample, this clone was seen once. The rearrangement uses TRBV5-1 and TRBJ2-3; D gene ambiguous. The CDR3 runs 16 residues. CDR1 SGHRS and CDR2 YFSETQ come from the germline V gene. The V end lost 2 bases, the J end lost 1 base, and 14 bases lay between the germline ends. This chain's CDR3 is CASSFGQARGTDTQYF. The CDR3 region has the DNA TGCGCCAGCAGCTTTGGGCAGGCCAGAGGCACAGATACGCAGTATTTT.

This chain connects TRBV28 to TRBJ2-7; D is unresolved. CDR3 length: 15 residues. V shed 2 bases and J shed 2 bases, with 13 bases lying between them. Germline V lookup: CDR1 MDHEN, CDR2 SYDVKM. For the CDR3, the DNA is TGTGCCAGCAGTTTAAACACGGGTCTACCCTACGAGCAGTACTTC. Translation gives CASSLNTGLPYEQYF. Full variable domain (rest looked up from reference TRBV28 and TRBJ2-7): DVKVTQSSRYLVKRTGEKVFLECVQDMDHENMFWYRQDPGLGLRLIYFSYDVKMKEKGDIPEGYSVSREKKERFSLILESASTNQTSMYLCASSLNTGLPYEQYFGPGTRLTVT.

The chain has TRBV5-1 and TRBJ2-5; no definite D call. The CDR3 contains 13 residues. Germline-derived CDR1 and CDR2 are SGHRS and YFSETQ. Trimming took off 0 bases at V and 3 bases at J, with 6 bases between the two ends. The CDR3 sequence: CASSLGSEETQYF. Written as DNA, the CDR3 is TGCGCCAGCAGCTTGGGGTCAGAAGAGACCCAGTACTTC.

The chain carries TRBV4-1 and TRBJ2-7, with D possibly matching TRBD2 (5 bases). Germline V lookup: CDR1 MGHRA, CDR2 YSYEKL. This CDR3 region has 16 residues. V was pared by 3 bases and J by 0 bases, with 15 bases between. CDR3 in DNA: TGCGCCAGCAGCCAGATGGACTTGACGAGCTCCTACGAGCAGTACTTC. Encoded protein: CASSQMDLTSSYEQYF.

V is TRBV6-1 and J is TRBJ2-5; D is unresolved. The last part of the DNA fits TRBJ2-7 better; the J call may be wrong. This CDR3 is built from 16 residues. Germline CDR1 and CDR2: MNHNS and SASEGT. The CDR3 DNA reads as TGTGCCAGCAGTGATGTCAGGCTGGTGGCCTCCTACGAGCAGTACTTC. Protein: CASSDVRLVASYEQYF.

This chain joins TRBV6-5 and TRBJ2-7; no firm D call. CDR1 is MNHEY, CDR2 SVGAGI, per germline. Trimming left V 0 bases short and J 3 bases short, with 9 bases between. There are 14 residues in the CDR3. CDR3 protein: CASSYSDSYYEQYF. The CDR3 DNA is TGTGCCAGCAGTTACTCTGACTCGTACTACGAGCAGTACTTC.

The V gene is TRBV28, the J gene TRBJ1-6; possibly TRBD1 for D (5 bases). The germline V gene has CDR1 MDHEN and CDR2 SYDVKM. Trimming removed 6 bases at V and 4 bases at J, with 10 bases between. The CDR3 spans 14 residues. CDR3 sequence: CASRTDLYNSPLHF. CDR3 in DNA: TGTGCCAGCAGGACAGACTTGTATAATTCACCCCTCCACTTT.

The count of this clone is one. The chain has TRBV27 and TRBJ2-7; D remains unclear. CDR3 size: 13 residues. Trimming shortened V by 2 bases and J by 6 bases, and 11 bases separated the two germline ends. CDR1 is MNHEY and CDR2 is SMNVEV in the germline V gene (reference sequence). The CDR3 reads CASSLRGLGEQYF. In DNA, the CDR3 is TGTGCCAGCAGTTTACGCGGTCTCGGCGAGCAGTACTTC.

This clone is a singleton in its sample. The chain uses TRBV28 and TRBJ2-1, with D tentatively TRBD2 (11 bases). This CDR3 has 17 residues. Trimming left V 6 bases short and J 4 bases short, with 22 bases between. The germline V gene encodes CDR1 MDHEN and CDR2 SYDVKM. CDR3: CASRPGQGTSGYNEQFF. For the CDR3, the DNA is TGTGCCAGCAGGCCGGGACAGGGGACTAGCGGTTACAATGAGCAGTTCTTC.

This clone has just a few counts. This rearrangement joins TRBV5-1 to TRBJ2-1, with 10 bases that match TRBD2. CDR3 length: 21 residues. Unmatched junction bases numbered 29, after V lost 7 bases and J lost 7 bases. Germline V lookup: CDR1 SGHRS, CDR2 YFSETQ. The CDR3 loop is CASRTSRGLAESLSTRNEQFF. CDR3 coding DNA: TGCGCCAGCCGTACCTCCCGAGGACTAGCGGAGTCGTTGTCAACTAGGAATGAGCAGTTCTTC.

This clone was counted a few times. V is TRBV5-1 and J is TRBJ1-1, with no clear D. V lost 2 bases and J 5 bases, leaving 10 bases between the germline ends. The CDR3 runs 13 residues. In germline, CDR1 is SGHRS, CDR2 YFSETQ. The CDR3 region is CASSFMGGTEAFF. CDR3 DNA: TGCGCCAGCAGCTTCATGGGAGGGACTGAAGCTTTCTTT.

This clone showed up just a few times. The chain couples TRBV5-3 to TRBJ2-1, with 8 positions matching TRBD2. TRBV5-3 is an ORF, with its function uncertain. The CDR3 is 12 amino acids. J was trimmed by 5 bases and V by 8 bases; bases with no gene match: 3. CDR3 sequence: CASGLADNEQFF. The CDR3 DNA reads TGTGCCAGCGGACTAGCCGACAATGAGCAGTTCTTC.

DNA of the CDR3: TGCGCCAGCAGCCAAGGTGGCGGGAGCTCCTACGAGCAGTACTTC. Encoded protein: CASSQGGGSSYEQYF. The genes are TRBV4-1 and TRBJ2-7; 7 nucleotides line up with TRBD2. The ends lost 1 base at V and 0 bases at J; junction bases unmatched: 3. The CDR3 totals 15 residues. Germline CDR1 is MGHRA and CDR2 is YSYEKL.

This clone was seen only a few times. Here the CDR3 reads CASSGGDTDTQYF. The DNA for the CDR3 is TGTGCCAGCAGCGGGGGAGACACAGATACGCAGTATTTT. The rearrangement links TRBV6-4 to TRBJ2-3; a possible D gene is TRBD2 (6 bases). V lost 6 bases, J lost 2 bases, and 9 bases lay in between. CDR1 MRHNA and CDR2 SNTAGT come from the germline V gene. This CDR3 is built from 13 residues.

V is TRBV4-1 and J is TRBJ1-1; D call uncertain. Per the germline V gene, CDR1 is MGHRA and CDR2 is YSYEKL. Trimming shortened V by 1 base and J by 1 base, and 10 bases separated the two germline ends. The CDR3 consists of 15 residues. The CDR3 loop is CASSQAGGTNTEAFF. In DNA form, the CDR3 reads TGCGCCAGCAGCCAAGCCGGCGGAACGAACACTGAAGCTTTCTTT.

The V gene is TRBV7-9, the J gene TRBJ1-2; perhaps TRBD1 as D (6 bases). The ends were cut back, 5 bases at V and 7 bases at J, with 17 bases in the middle. Germline CDR1 SEHNR, CDR2 FQNEAQ (reference sequence). The CDR3 consists of 14 residues. CDR3 residues: CASSKDSPACGYTF. The CDR3 DNA sequence: TGTGCCAGCAGCAAGGACAGCCCAGCTTGTGGCTACACCTTC.